This T cell receptor beta chain was obtained from a study of OX40 agonist ivuxolimab in advanced cancers. Measured with immunoSEQ multiplex PCR; TCRdb has only the in-frame clones, and not every one. The sample carries some 67,000 clones, about 91% recorded once. About this clone: The antigen is not known.

Study results and limitations: There were, on average, more expanded clones in CD8+ T cells than in CD4+.

The source is an adult with an advanced solid tumor such as melanoma, head and neck, liver or kidney cancer. The material was CD4+ or CD8+ T cells sorted from blood, obtained in a trial of the OX40 agonist ivuxolimab.

DNA for the CDR3: TGTGCCACCAGCAGAGTAGACCATGGGATTTACGAGCAGTACTTC. This sequence encodes CATSRVDHGIYEQYF. V usage is TRBV15 and J usage is TRBJ2-7, with no clear D. Germline CDR1 is LNHNV and CDR2 is YYDKDF (reference sequence). The CDR3 sequence is 15 residues long. Trimming pared 1 base from V and 4 bases from J, leaving 14 bases between.